Listed below are T cell receptor beta chains from one sample, sequenced in a study of early T cells in non-severe SARS-CoV-2 infection. MiXCR, run by TCRdb on the 5' RACE reads, gives a single entry per CDR3 protein. The sample yields some 83,000 distinct CDR3 sequences, over 9.5% seen once. Sequenced here: whole blood, sampled at baseline. Every receptor here comes from an adult who was a healthcare worker with PCR-confirmed SARS-CoV-2 infection or an uninfected control (not recorded which). CDR3s include the opening cysteine and the closing phenylalanine or tryptophan. Fields, in order: V gene, D gene, clone size, J gene, CDR3 length, CDR3 protein, CDR3 DNA. The D gene is left open where the match is weak. Clone size is not always given. Where it is, it says once, few, many or a class for expanded clones.

TRBV12-3/TRBV12-4	NA	many	TRBJ1-1	13	CASSSMLRTEAFF	TGTGCCAGCAGTTCGATGCTTAGAACTGAAGCTTTCTTT
TRBV12-3/TRBV12-4	TRBD1	NA	TRBJ2-3	16	CASRRDGTGEQDTQYF	TGTGCCAGCAGACGGGATGGGACAGGGGAGCAAGATACGCAGTATTTT
TRBV27	TRBD2	few	TRBJ2-2	16	CASSFTSGRQTGELFF	TGTGCCAGCAGCTTCACTAGCGGGAGACAGACCGGGGAGCTGTTTTTT
TRBV20-1	NA	few	TRBJ1-1	14	CSARFGGGFTEAFF	TGCAGTGCTAGATTCGGGGGGGGATTCACTGAAGCTTTCTTT
TRBV4-2	NA	NA	TRBJ2-7	12	CASSQVGSEQYF	TGTGCCAGCAGCCAAGTAGGGAGTGAGCAGTACTTC
TRBV18	TRBD1	many	TRBJ1-5	14	CASSWDRRNQPQHF	TGTGCCAGCTCATGGGACAGGAGAAATCAGCCCCAGCATTTT
TRBV24-1	NA	NA	TRBJ2-7	13	CATSRGGSYEQYF	TGTGCCACCAGTAGAGGAGGGTCCTACGAGCAGTACTTC
TRBV5-1	NA	NA	TRBJ2-7	13	CASSSGQLYEQYF	TGCGCCAGCAGCTCGGGACAACTCTACGAGCAGTACTTC
TRBV6-5	NA	few	TRBJ2-6	15	CASRRGDSGANVLTF	TGTGCCAGCAGAAGGGGCGACTCTGGGGCCAACGTCCTGACTTTC
TRBV2	NA	few	TRBJ2-5	10	CASSGQTQYF	TGTGCCAGCAGTGGACAGACCCAGTACTTC
TRBV5-1	TRBD1	many	TRBJ2-4	13	CASSDGQANIQYF	TGCGCCAGCAGCGATGGACAGGCGAACATTCAGTACTTC
TRBV2	NA	NA	TRBJ2-1	14	CASSLTLEVNEQFF	TGTGCCAGCAGTCTTACCCTCGAGGTCAATGAGCAGTTCTTC
TRBV7-2	NA	many	TRBJ2-5	12	CASSRPFHRPHF	TGTGCCAGCAGCAGACCTTTCCACCGGCCCCACTTC
TRBV6-2/TRBV6-3	NA	many	TRBJ2-7	11	CATQRNHEQYF	TGTGCCACCCAGAGGAACCACGAGCAGTACTTC
TRBV5-5	NA	many	TRBJ2-7	15	CASSFNPTSSYEQYF	TGTGCCAGCAGCTTTAATCCGACCTCTAGCTACGAGCAGTACTTC
TRBV20-1	NA	few	TRBJ2-3	14	CSASFQGSTDTQYF	TGCAGTGCTAGCTTCCAAGGAAGCACAGATACGCAGTATTTT
TRBV28	NA	many	TRBJ1-5	13	CASKPRTRQPQHF	TGTGCCAGCAAGCCTCGGACCCGACAGCCCCAGCATTTT
TRBV18	TRBD2	few	TRBJ2-3	18	CASSPDTGGKGESHTQYF	TGTGCCAGCTCACCAGACACGGGAGGGAAGGGAGAGTCGCATACGCAGTATTTT
TRBV19	NA	few	TRBJ2-2	16	CASSIAPGLNTGELFF	TGTGCCAGTAGTATTGCCCCCGGACTGAACACCGGGGAGCTGTTTTTT
TRBV9	NA	many	TRBJ1-1	13	CASSAGKWSEAFF	TGTGCCAGCAGCGCAGGCAAGTGGTCTGAAGCTTTCTTT
TRBV30	TRBD2	few	TRBJ2-1	16	CAWSDVQRGLYNEQFF	TGTGCCTGGAGTGACGTCCAGCGGGGACTCTACAATGAGCAGTTCTTC
TRBV20-1	TRBD2	few	TRBJ2-2	15	CSALASGSYGGELFF	TGCAGTGCCCTAGCTAGCGGGAGCTACGGCGGGGAGCTGTTTTTT
TRBV12-3/TRBV12-4	NA	few	TRBJ1-6	14	CASSPRGGDSPLHF	TGTGCCAGCAGCCCTCGGGGGGGGGACTCACCCCTCCACTTT
TRBV11-2	NA	NA	TRBJ2-5	15	CASSLAGGRLETQYF	TGTGCCAGCAGCTTAGCTGGGGGGCGTCTGGAGACCCAGTACTTC
TRBV5-1	NA	NA	TRBJ2-1	14	CASREVAAYNEQFF	TGCGCCAGCAGAGAAGTAGCGGCGTACAATGAGCAGTTCTTC
TRBV7-9	NA	many	TRBJ1-1	12	CASSLGPTEAFF	TGTGCCAGCAGCTTAGGCCCTACTGAAGCTTTCTTT
TRBV5-6	NA	few	TRBJ2-1	13	CASSPARTNEQFF	TGTGCCAGCAGCCCTGCCAGAACCAATGAGCAGTTCTTC
TRBV7-9	NA	many	TRBJ2-3	13	CASIPGLGDTQYF	TGTGCCAGCATCCCTGGGCTGGGGGATACGCAGTATTTT
TRBV7-2	TRBD1	NA	TRBJ1-2	16	CASSLAWTGSIYGYTF	TGTGCCAGCAGCTTAGCATGGACAGGGAGTATCTATGGCTACACCTTC
TRBV20-1	NA	NA	TRBJ1-5	14	CSARDEGVVQPQHF	TGCAGTGCTAGAGATGAGGGGGTAGTCCAGCCCCAGCATTTT
TRBV12-3/TRBV12-4	NA	many	TRBJ2-2	15	CASSSWGAGTGELFF	TGTGCCAGCAGTTCTTGGGGGGCGGGCACCGGGGAGCTGTTTTTT
TRBV30	TRBD1	many	TRBJ2-3	15	CAWSPSQHRGDTQYF	TGTGCCTGGAGTCCGAGTCAGCACAGGGGAGATACGCAGTATTTT
TRBV20-1	NA	many	TRBJ2-7	13	CSSRSSISYEQYF	TGCAGTTCCCGTTCTAGCATCTCCTACGAGCAGTACTTC